These T cell receptor beta chains were read from a single sample in a study of blood T cell repertoires in COVID-19. Libraries were prepared by immunoSEQ multiplex PCR; TCRdb keeps only in-frame clonotypes and omits some of them. The table lists 180,000 or so clones, under 90% of them singletons. Sequenced material: peripheral blood. All receptors come from a man in his forties with acute or convalescent COVID-19. CDR3s include the opening cysteine and the closing phenylalanine or tryptophan. Fields, in order: V gene, D gene, J gene, clone size, CDR3 protein, CDR3 DNA. D genes are given only for firm matches. Rows may omit the clone size; those that give it use once, few, many or a size class.

V: TRBV3-1/TRBV3-2
D: TRBD1
J: TRBJ1-2
size: -
CDR3: CASSLTGDGRGYTF
DNA: TGTGCCAGCAGCCTGACAGGGGATGGGCGCGGCTACACCTTC

V: TRBV28
D: -
J: TRBJ1-2
size: -
CDR3: CASIPGGRKNYGYTF
DNA: TGTGCCAGCATCCCCGGGGGGCGGAAGAACTATGGCTACACCTTC

V: TRBV18
D: -
J: TRBJ1-5
size: once
CDR3: CASSDDSVQPQHF
DNA: TGTGCCAGCTCCGACGACAGTGTTCAGCCCCAGCATTTT

V: TRBV3-1/TRBV3-2
D: TRBD2
J: TRBJ2-7
size: -
CDR3: CASSHLLAGGREQYF
DNA: TGTGCCAGCAGCCACCTACTAGCGGGGGGGCGCGAGCAGTACTTC

V: TRBV5-4
D: TRBD1
J: TRBJ1-4
size: -
CDR3: CASSTRTGDGEKLFF
DNA: TGTGCCAGCAGCACAAGGACAGGGGACGGTGAAAAACTGTTTTTT

V: TRBV24-1
D: -
J: TRBJ2-1
size: -
CDR3: CATSDFGGREFNEQFF
DNA: TGTGCCACCAGTGATTTCGGGGGGCGCGAATTTAATGAGCAGTTCTTC

V: TRBV27
D: TRBD1
J: TRBJ1-2
size: -
CDR3: CASSFSWTGGTMYGYTF
DNA: TGTGCCAGCAGTTTCTCCTGGACAGGGGGGACAATGTATGGCTACACCTTC

V: TRBV19
D: -
J: TRBJ2-2
size: few
CDR3: CASRLPRGNTGELFF
DNA: TGTGCCAGTAGACTTCCGCGGGGGAACACCGGGGAGCTGTTTTTT

V: TRBV3-1/TRBV3-2
D: TRBD1
J: TRBJ2-2
size: few
CDR3: CASSHTGTDTGELFF
DNA: TGTGCCAGCAGCCACACCGGGACAGACACCGGGGAGCTGTTTTTT

V: TRBV15
D: TRBD1
J: TRBJ1-6
size: -
CDR3: CATSRDRGSPLHF
DNA: TGTGCCACCAGCAGGGACAGGGGTTCACCCCTCCACTTT

V: TRBV5-1
D: TRBD1
J: TRBJ1-2
size: -
CDR3: CASSRQGSGYGYTF
DNA: TGCGCCAGCAGCAGACAGGGTTCGGGCTATGGCTACACCTTC

V: TRBV5-1
D: TRBD1
J: TRBJ1-2
size: -
CDR3: CASSPDRVDGYTF
DNA: TGCGCCAGCAGCCCGGACAGGGTGGATGGCTACACCTTC